The entry below describes one T cell receptor (beta chain). Its cognate antigen is unknown. For the second PCR, which ran for about 7 to 11 cycles, a sample-barcoded 5' primer and a J-beta primer mix were used. TCRdb passed the 5' RACE reads through MiXCR, listing each CDR3 protein once. The sample has around 1.7 million distinct CDR3 sequences, roughly 27% seen once; the top ten hold about 7.7%. V lost 2 bases and J 4 bases, leaving 14 bases between the germline ends. The CDR3 covers 15 residues. From germline, CDR1 is SNHLY and CDR2 FYNNEI. These data are taken from a study of blood T cells in healthy people across ages. On the study more broadly: About one barcoded beta molecule per two T cells was the capture yield of template switching.

Study results and caveats: A conclusive naive versus antigen-experienced comparison was prevented by the unsorted PBMCs.

The clonotype was recovered from a young woman in good health. The rearrangement links TRBV2 to TRBJ1-2; D ambiguous. Sequences were obtained from blood. DNA of the CDR3: TGTGCCAGCAGTGAAAGCGGCAGGACGTCCTATGGCTACACCTTC. Protein sequence: CASSESGRTSYGYTF.